The 25 T cell receptor beta chains below come from one sample, sequenced in a study of T cells in Graves' hyperthyroidism and ophthalmopathy. Amplification of TCR beta CDR3 regions was performed using RNA transcripts as template. RT-PCR in the first round (using the HTBI primer set) targeted the TCR CDR3. Each CDR3 protein gets one entry after TCRdb re-called the multiplex PCR reads with MiXCR. In the table there are roughly 290,000 distinct CDR3 sequences, 13% of which are singletons. The sequencing sample was made of blood. These receptors were taken from a woman aged 30 to 39 with Graves' hyperthyroidism that later progressed to Graves' ophthalmopathy.

This clonotype has at least ten counts. The chain is built from TRBV28 and TRBJ1-2, with 9 positions matching TRBD1. Trimming at V came to 3 bases and at J to 7 bases, leaving 9 bases not matched to a gene. Germline values: CDR1 MDHEN, CDR2 SYDVKM. The CDR3 consists of 15 residues. CDR3 region: CASSLPGQGSFGYTF. For the CDR3, the DNA is TGTGCCAGCAGTTTGCCGGGACAGGGATCGTTTGGCTACACCTTC.

This clonotype was observed many times. The chain recombines TRBV12-3 or TRBV12-4 with TRBJ1-1; D is unresolved. The V and J ends lost 0 bases and 2 bases respectively, with 16 bases between them. The CDR3 totals 17 residues. CDR3 DNA sequence: TGTGCCAGCAGTTTAGCGGTGAGGATAACTGAAAACACTGAAGCTTTCTTT. Encoded protein: CASSLAVRITENTEAFF.

This clonotype has at least ten counts. The genes are TRBV11-2 and TRBJ2-7, with 10 bases matching TRBD2. The CDR3 covers 15 residues. CDR1 is SGHAT and CDR2 is FQNNGV in the germline V gene. Trimming at V came to 9 bases and at J to 0 bases, leaving 8 bases not matched to a gene. CDR3 bases: TGTGCCAGTAGCCCAGGACTAGCGGACTCCTACGAGCAGTACTTC. Translating it yields CASSPGLADSYEQYF.

At least ten counts were recorded for this clonotype. V and J are TRBV12-3 or TRBV12-4 and TRBJ1-2, with 10 bases lining up with TRBD1. The length of the CDR3 is 11 residues. J lost 13 bases, V lost 4 bases, and 3 bases had no gene match. In nucleotides, the CDR3 is TGTGCCAGCAGTTCAGGACAGGGGGGCACCTTC. Its translation: CASSSGQGGTF.

This clonotype appeared many times. This chain links TRBV12-3 or TRBV12-4 with TRBJ1-1; D gene unclear. This CDR3 spans 15 amino acids. Trimming pared 0 bases from V and 0 bases from J, leaving 8 bases between. CDR3 nucleotide sequence: TGTGCCAGCAGTTTAGCGCTGGGTTTGAACACTGAAGCTTTCTTT. It encodes CASSLALGLNTEAFF.

This clonotype was detected ten times or more. The chain carries TRBV20-1 and TRBJ2-3; 11 positions match TRBD2. V was clipped by 3 bases and J by 4 bases; unmatched bases: 6. This CDR3 has 15 amino acids. Germline CDR1 is DFQATT and CDR2 is SNEGSKA (reference sequence). CDR3 nucleotides: TGCAGTGCTAGCCCACTAGCGGGAGTGTCAGATACGCAGTATTTT. Translating gives CSASPLAGVSDTQYF.

This rearrangement joins TRBV5-4 to TRBJ2-2; 7 nucleotides line up with TRBD1. The CDR3 spans 15 residues. Germline V lookup: CDR1 SGHNT, CDR2 YYREEE (reference sequence). V shed 1 base and J 5 bases; nucleotides not matched to a gene: 5. CDR3 in amino acids: CASSLNRGSTGELFF. The CDR3 nucleotides read TGTGCCAGCAGCTTGAACAGGGGAAGTACCGGGGAGCTGTTTTTT.

J is TRBJ2-2 and V is TRBV7-6; 7 bases line up with TRBD2. There are 16 residues in the CDR3. The ends lost 4 bases at V and 1 base at J; junction bases unmatched: 6. Germline loops: CDR1 SGHVS, CDR2 FNYEAQ. CDR3 sequence reads: CASSSGTTLNTGELFF. For the CDR3, the DNA is TGTGCCAGCAGCTCTGGGACTACCCTGAACACCGGGGAGCTGTTTTTT.

This chain links TRBV9 with TRBJ2-7; TRBD2 matches at 9 bases. Germline V CDR1 and CDR2: SGDLS, YYNGEE. Unmatched junction bases numbered 8, after V lost 0 bases and J lost 7 bases. The CDR3 is 15 residues long. DNA of the CDR3: TGTGCCAGCAGCGTAGGAGGAGCGGGAGGTCAAGAGCAGTACTTC. This codes for CASSVGGAGGQEQYF.

This clonotype occurred many times. V and J are TRBV7-3 and TRBJ1-1; TRBD1 is a possible D gene (5 bases). The CDR3 length is 13 residues. Trimming left V 1 base short and J 7 bases short, with 10 bases between. Per the germline V gene, CDR1 is SGHTA and CDR2 is FQGTGA. The CDR3 region has the DNA TGTGCCAGCAGCTTAAGTCAGGGAGGTGAAGCTTTCTTT. The encoded protein is CASSLSQGGEAFF.

In its sample, this clonotype was seen many times. The chain joins TRBV30 to TRBJ1-3, with D possibly TRBD1 on 5 matching bases. The CDR3 contains 11 residues. Germline CDR1 reads GTSNPN; CDR2 reads SVGIG (reference sequence). V dropped 4 bases and J dropped 9 bases, with 10 bases sitting between them. CDR3 amino acids: CAWNPGLTIYF. The CDR3 nucleotides read TGTGCCTGGAATCCGGGACTCACCATATATTTT.

This clonotype was recorded at least ten times. The CDR3 loop reads CASSPGDWDYEQYF. In DNA form, the CDR3 reads TGTGCCAGCAGCCCAGGTGACTGGGACTACGAGCAGTACTTC. The chain uses TRBV7-9 and TRBJ2-7; no clear D. The V end was cut by 5 bases, the J end by 3 bases, with 14 bases between. CDR3 size: 14 residues. Per germline, CDR1 SEHNR and CDR2 FQNEAQ (reference sequence). The full variable domain, rest sourced from reference TRBV7-9 and TRBJ2-7, is DTGVSQNPRHKITKRGQNVTFRCDPISEHNRLYWYRQTLGQGPEFLTYFQNEAQLEKSRLLSDRFSAERPKGSFSTLEIQRTEQGDSAMYLCASSPGDWDYEQYFGPGTRLTVT.

The table lists this clonotype with many counts. The chain combines TRBV5-8 with TRBJ1-2, with 7 bases that match TRBD1. This CDR3 comprises 15 residues. V dropped 3 bases and J dropped 0; count of bases not matched to a gene: 5. Germline CDR1 is SGHTS and CDR2 is YDEGEE. CDR3 in DNA: TGTGCCAGCAGCTCCAGGGACAGAACTAACTATGGCTACACCTTC. Translation gives CASSSRDRTNYGYTF.

Remarks on this clonotype: This may be a read error: a much more frequent sequence differs by one nucleotide. This sequence joins TRBV7-2 and TRBJ2-3; the match to TRBD2 covers 8 bases. CDR1 is SGHTA and CDR2 is FQGNSA in the germline V gene. J was trimmed by 5 bases and V by 6 bases; bases with no gene match: 10. The CDR3 is 15 residues long. The CDR3 region is CTSRFSGIGGDTQYF. In nucleotides, the CDR3 is TGTACCAGCAGGTTTAGCGGGATAGGGGGAGATACGCAGTATTTT.

The V and J genes are TRBV7-2 and TRBJ2-7; 11 positions match TRBD2. The germline gives CDR1 SGHTA, CDR2 FQGNSA. V trimming: 1 base; J trimming: 0 bases; junction bases outside the gene matches: 5. The CDR3 has 17 amino acids. The CDR3 region has the DNA TGTGCCAGCAGCTTAGGGGGACTAGCGGTACCCTCCTACGAGCAGTACTTC. This encodes CASSLGGLAVPSYEQYF.

Many counts were recorded for this clonotype. This chain uses TRBV12-3 or TRBV12-4 with TRBJ2-1; D is undetermined. V was clipped by 3 bases and J by 10 bases, with 19 bases between them. The CDR3 extends over 15 amino acids. For the CDR3, the DNA is TGTGCCAGCAGTTTCTCCCCGCTTATCGTCGGGGAGCAGTTCTTC. This translates into CASSFSPLIVGEQFF.

This clonotype showed up many times. The chain has TRBV28 and TRBJ2-5, with 11 nucleotides matching TRBD2. Germline V lookup: CDR1 MDHEN, CDR2 SYDVKM. The CDR3 totals 17 residues. J was trimmed by 5 bases and V by 4 bases; bases with no gene match: 12. The CDR3 DNA follows: TGTGCCAGCAGTTCATCCGGGGTAGCGGGAGGGCGGGAGACCCAGTACTTC. This encodes CASSSSGVAGGRETQYF.

The sample holds many counts of this clonotype. V usage is TRBV30 and J usage is TRBJ2-5; D possibly uses TRBD1 or TRBD2 (5 bases each). The CDR3 sequence is 13 residues long. Germline lookup yields CDR1 GTSNPN and CDR2 SVGIG (reference sequence). The V end was cut by 0 bases, the J end by 5 bases, with 10 bases between. The CDR3 nucleotides are TGTGCCTGGAGTGTAGGTGAGGGGGAGACCCAGTACTTC. Translated: CAWSVGEGETQYF.

As regards this clonotype: This may stem from a read error, because a much larger clone lies one nucleotide away. The CDR3 sequence: CASSFRLAGGRNGQFF. CDR3 sequence (DNA): TGTGCCAGCAGTTTCCGACTAGCGGGAGGTAGGAATGGGCAGTTCTTC. This sequence joins TRBV28 and TRBJ2-1; 13 bases line up with TRBD2. Germline CDR1 reads MDHEN; CDR2 reads SYDVKM. This CDR3 has 16 amino acids.

This clonotype was counted many times. The V and J genes are TRBV7-2 and TRBJ2-7; TRBD2 matches 15 bases. The J segment lost 7 bases and the V segment lost 4 bases, leaving 8 bases of the junction unmatched. The CDR3 loop spans 16 amino acids. The germline CDR1 and CDR2 sequences are SGHTA and FQGNSA. Here the CDR3 DNA reads TGTGCCAGCAGCTCCCACCTGGGACTAGCGGGAGGTGAGCAGTACTTC. Its translation is CASSSHLGLAGGEQYF.

This clonotype turned up a few times. V usage is TRBV5-4 and J usage is TRBJ1-1, with D maybe TRBD1 (6 bases). This CDR3 contains 14 residues. CDR1 is SGHNT and CDR2 is YYREEE in the germline V gene (reference sequence). V lost 6 bases and J lost 0, with 12 bases in between. The CDR3, as DNA: TGTGCCAGCAAGGGGGATACCATGAACACTGAAGCTTTCTTT. This encodes CASKGDTMNTEAFF.

There are many counts of this clonotype. The chain uses TRBV28 and TRBJ2-5; possible D gene TRBD1, 5 bases. The CDR3 runs 12 residues. The germline V and J ends were trimmed by 5 bases and 5 bases, with 9 bases remaining between them. Germline CDR1 MDHEN, CDR2 SYDVKM. The CDR3 DNA follows: TGTGCCAGCAGTGTCTACAGGGAGACCCAGTACTTC. Translation gives CASSVYRETQYF.

V and J are TRBV4-3 and TRBJ2-2, with unresolved D. The germline V gene has CDR1 LGHNA and CDR2 YSLEER. The CDR3 runs 12 residues. Trimming pared 4 bases from V and 8 bases from J, leaving 8 bases between. CDR3 loop: CASSRHSGELFF. CDR3 DNA sequence: TGCGCCAGCAGCCGGCACTCTGGGGAGCTGTTTTTT.

V usage is TRBV29-1 and J usage is TRBJ2-7; D is perhaps TRBD2 (5 bases). Germline V CDR1 and CDR2: SQVTM, ANQGSEA. Trimming removed 7 bases at V and 2 bases at J, with 12 bases between. This CDR3 contains 12 residues. The CDR3 DNA reads TGCAGCGCCTCGGACGGGGCCTACGAGCAGTACTTC. Translation gives CSASDGAYEQYF.

This clonotype was counted at least ten times. J is TRBJ2-3 and V is TRBV7-3; no clear D gene. The V gene's germline CDR1 is SGHTA and CDR2 FQGTGA. The CDR3 extends over 12 amino acids. Trimming shortened V by 1 base and J by 4 bases, and 3 bases separated the two germline ends. Written as DNA, the CDR3 is TGTGCCAGCAGCTTAATGGCAGATACGCAGTATTTT. Encoded protein: CASSLMADTQYF.